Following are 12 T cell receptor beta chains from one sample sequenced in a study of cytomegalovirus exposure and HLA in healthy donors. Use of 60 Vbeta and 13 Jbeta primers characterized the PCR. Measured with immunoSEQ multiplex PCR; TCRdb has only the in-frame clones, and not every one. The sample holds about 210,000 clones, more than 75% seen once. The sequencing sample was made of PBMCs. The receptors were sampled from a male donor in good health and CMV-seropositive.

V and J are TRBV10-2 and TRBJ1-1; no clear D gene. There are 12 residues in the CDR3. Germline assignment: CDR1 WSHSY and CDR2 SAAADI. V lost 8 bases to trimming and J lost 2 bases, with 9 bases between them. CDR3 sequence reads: CASQPGNTEAFF. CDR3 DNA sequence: TGCGCCAGCCAACCAGGTAACACTGAAGCTTTCTTT.

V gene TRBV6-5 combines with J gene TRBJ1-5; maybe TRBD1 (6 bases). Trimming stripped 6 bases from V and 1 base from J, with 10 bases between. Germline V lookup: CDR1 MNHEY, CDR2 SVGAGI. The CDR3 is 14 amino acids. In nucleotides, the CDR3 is TGTGCCAGCAGGCCAGGGGCCAGCAATCAGCCCCAGCATTTT. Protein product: CASRPGASNQPQHF.

In DNA, the CDR3 is TGCGCCAGCAGCTGGGGGGAGTTGCGTGAAGCTTTCTTT. Translation: CASSWGELREAFF. The chain carries TRBV5-1 and TRBJ1-1, with D possibly matching TRBD1 (5 bases). The germline V and J ends were trimmed by 3 bases and 7 bases, with 13 bases remaining between them. CDR3 length equals 13 residues. The germline V gene encodes CDR1 SGHRS and CDR2 YFSETQ.

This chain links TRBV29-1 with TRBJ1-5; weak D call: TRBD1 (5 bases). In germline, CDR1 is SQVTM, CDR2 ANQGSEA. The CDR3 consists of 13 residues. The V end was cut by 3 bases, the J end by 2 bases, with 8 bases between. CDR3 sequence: CSVDRDCNQPQHF. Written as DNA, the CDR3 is TGCAGCGTTGACAGGGACTGCAATCAGCCCCAGCATTTT.

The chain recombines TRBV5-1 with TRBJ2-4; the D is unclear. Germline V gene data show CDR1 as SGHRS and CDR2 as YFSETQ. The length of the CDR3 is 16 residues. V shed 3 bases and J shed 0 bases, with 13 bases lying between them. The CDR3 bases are TGCGCCAGCAGCTCGCCCGGGTCGACAGCCAAAAACATTCAGTACTTC. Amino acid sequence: CASSSPGSTAKNIQYF.

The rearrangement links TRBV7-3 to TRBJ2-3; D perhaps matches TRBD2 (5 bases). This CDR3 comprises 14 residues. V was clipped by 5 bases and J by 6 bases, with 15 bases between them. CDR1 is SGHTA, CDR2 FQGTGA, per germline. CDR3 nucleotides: TGTGCCAGCAGCACCAGACGGGATTCCGATACGCAGTATTTT. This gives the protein CASSTRRDSDTQYF.

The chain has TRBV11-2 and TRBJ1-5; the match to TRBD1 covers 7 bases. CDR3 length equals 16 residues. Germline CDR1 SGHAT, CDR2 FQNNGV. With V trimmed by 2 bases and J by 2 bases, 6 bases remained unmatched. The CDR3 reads CASSLLDRAGNQPQHF. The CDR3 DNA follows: TGTGCCAGCAGCTTACTCGACAGGGCTGGCAATCAGCCCCAGCATTTT. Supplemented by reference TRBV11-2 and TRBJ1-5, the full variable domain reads EAGVAQSPRYKIIEKRQSVAFWCNPISGHATLYWYQQILGQGPKLLIQFQNNGVVDDSQLPKDRFSAERLKGVDSTLKIQPAKLEDSAVYLCASSLLDRAGNQPQHFGDGTRLSIL.

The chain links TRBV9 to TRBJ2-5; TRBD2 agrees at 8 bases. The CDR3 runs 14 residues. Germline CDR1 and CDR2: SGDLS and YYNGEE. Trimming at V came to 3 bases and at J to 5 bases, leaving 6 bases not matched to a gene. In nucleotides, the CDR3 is TGTGCCAGCAGCGCGGGGACTAGTATGGAGACCCAGTACTTC. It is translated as CASSAGTSMETQYF.

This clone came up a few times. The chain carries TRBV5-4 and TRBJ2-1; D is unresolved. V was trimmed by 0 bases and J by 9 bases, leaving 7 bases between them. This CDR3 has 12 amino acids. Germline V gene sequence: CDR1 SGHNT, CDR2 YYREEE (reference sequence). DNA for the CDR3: TGTGCCAGCAGCTTGGTCCTCGGTGAGCAGTTCTTC. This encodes CASSLVLGEQFF. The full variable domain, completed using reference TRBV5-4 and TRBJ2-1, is ETGVTQSPTHLIKTRGQQVTLRCSSQSGHNTVSWYQQALGQGPQFIFQYYREEENGRGNFPPRFSGLQFPNYSSELNVNALELDDSALYLCASSLVLGEQFFGPGTRLTVL.

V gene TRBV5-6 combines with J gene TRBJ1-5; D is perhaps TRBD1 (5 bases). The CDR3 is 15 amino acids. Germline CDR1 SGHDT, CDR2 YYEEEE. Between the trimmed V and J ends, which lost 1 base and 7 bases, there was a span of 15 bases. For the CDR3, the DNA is TGTGCCAGCAGCTTGAGGGGTACCCGGCCGCAGCCCCAGCATTTT. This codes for CASSLRGTRPQPQHF.

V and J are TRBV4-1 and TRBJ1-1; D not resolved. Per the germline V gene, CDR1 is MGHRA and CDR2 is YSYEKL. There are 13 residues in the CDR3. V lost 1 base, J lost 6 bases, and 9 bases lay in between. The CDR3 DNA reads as TGCGCCAGCAGCCAAGTCTCCCGCGCTGAAGCTTTCTTT. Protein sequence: CASSQVSRAEAFF.

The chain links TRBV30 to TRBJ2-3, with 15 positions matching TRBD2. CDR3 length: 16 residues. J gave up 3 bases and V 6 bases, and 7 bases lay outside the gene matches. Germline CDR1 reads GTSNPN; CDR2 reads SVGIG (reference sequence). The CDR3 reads CACSRGLAGGTDTQYF. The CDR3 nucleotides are TGTGCCTGTTCGAGGGGACTAGCGGGAGGAACAGATACGCAGTATTTT.